The 32 T cell receptor beta chains given below trace back to one sample, sequenced in a study of Ad26.COV2.S vaccination and SARS-CoV-2 variants. Sequenced by immunoSEQ multiplex PCR; TCRdb stores in-frame clones only, minus some. The data show about 350,000 clones, about 88% seen once. Treatment defined: about 20 received Ad26.COV2.S at low or high dose, single or two shots; 5 received placebo; per-sample allocation not given. Specimen acquisition occurred on day 63 following the initial vaccine or placebo injection. Specimen: peripheral blood, collected in a trial of Ad26.COV2.S vaccine versus placebo. Source of these receptors: a person between 18 and 65 years old who received the Ad26.COV2.S COVID-19 vaccine or a placebo.

The chain recombines TRBV30 with TRBJ2-5, with TRBD2 matching over 7 bases. With 3 bases clipped from V and 5 bases from J, the junction kept 9 bases outside the gene matches. In germline, CDR1 is GTSNPN, CDR2 SVGIG (reference sequence). The CDR3 length is 14 residues. CDR3 in amino acids: CAWSGLGVVETQYF. CDR3 coding DNA: TGTGCCTGGAGCGGACTAGGGGTGGTGGAGACCCAGTACTTC.

V gene TRBV24-1 combines with J gene TRBJ2-2; D unclear. The CDR3 loop spans 12 amino acids. Germline assignment: CDR1 KGHDR and CDR2 SFDVKD. V shed 3 bases and J shed 9 bases, with 7 bases lying between them. The CDR3 sequence: CATSDVDRELFF. CDR3 in DNA: TGTGCCACCAGTGATGTGGACCGGGAGCTGTTTTTT.

The genes are TRBV5-1 and TRBJ2-7, with 7 bases aligning to TRBD1. The V and J ends lost 4 bases and 2 bases, in that order; junction bases with no gene match: 6. CDR1 and CDR2 (germline): SGHRS, YFSETQ. This CDR3 comprises 14 residues. In nucleotides, the CDR3 is TGCGCCAGCAGCCCCAGGACAGGAACCTACGAGCAGTACTTC. Amino acids: CASSPRTGTYEQYF.

The chain joins TRBV28 to TRBJ1-2; D unresolved. This CDR3 comprises 16 residues. V was cut by 5 bases and J by 6 bases, with 22 bases left in between. CDR1 and CDR2 from the germline V gene are MDHEN and SYDVKM. The CDR3 nucleotides read TGTGCCAGCAGTCCAACACGGAGTCTGGGCGTTAATGGCTACACCTTC. This translates into CASSPTRSLGVNGYTF.

This chain connects TRBV14 to TRBJ2-1; the match to TRBD2 covers 15 bases. Germline CDR1 SGHDN, CDR2 FVKESK. J gave up 9 bases and V 5 bases, and 5 bases lay outside the gene matches. The CDR3 totals 15 residues. CDR3: CASSTGLAGGAEQFF. The CDR3 DNA reads as TGTGCCAGCAGCACGGGACTAGCGGGAGGAGCTGAGCAGTTCTTC.

This chain joins TRBV18 and TRBJ2-2, with 7 bases that match TRBD1. Germline V gene lookup returns CDR1 KGHSH and CDR2 LQKENI. The CDR3 is made up of 14 amino acids. V was clipped by 7 bases and J by 6 bases; unmatched bases: 8. The CDR3 DNA reads as TGTGCCAGCTGGCCGACAGGGCGGGCCGGGGAGCTGTTTTTT. It yields the protein CASWPTGRAGELFF. Supplemented by reference TRBV18 and TRBJ2-2, the full variable domain reads NAGVMQNPRHLVRRRGQEARLRCSPMKGHSHVYWYRQLPEEGLKFMVYLQKENIIDESGMPKERFSAEFPKEGPSILRIQQVVRGDSAAYFCASWPTGRAGELFFGEGSRLTVL.

The chain recombines TRBV28 with TRBJ2-7; D not certain. V was clipped by 6 bases and J by 2 bases, with 14 bases between them. This CDR3 is built from 14 residues. Germline V gives CDR1 MDHEN, CDR2 SYDVKM. The CDR3 reads CASSLGWETYEQYF. CDR3 coding DNA: TGTGCCAGCAGCTTAGGGTGGGAAACCTACGAGCAGTACTTC. The whole variable domain, filled in from reference TRBV28 and TRBJ2-7, reads DVKVTQSSRYLVKRTGEKVFLECVQDMDHENMFWYRQDPGLGLRLIYFSYDVKMKEKGDIPEGYSVSREKKERFSLILESASTNQTSMYLCASSLGWETYEQYFGPGTRLTVT.

This sequence joins TRBV6-2 or TRBV6-3 and TRBJ2-5; TRBD2 might be the D (6 bases). V lost 2 bases and J 4 bases, leaving 23 bases between the germline ends. This CDR3 is built from 18 residues. Germline V lookup: CDR1 MNHEY, CDR2 SVGEGT. The CDR3 bases are TGTGCCAGCAGTTACGAGGAGGGCTTCACCCACACCGTAGAGACCCAGTACTTC. Translated, it gives CASSYEEGFTHTVETQYF.

In this sample, this clone turned up a few times. The genes are TRBV3-1 (or the pseudogene TRBV3-2) and TRBJ2-7; D uncertain. Germline loops: CDR1 LGHDT, CDR2 YNNKEL (reference sequence). The CDR3 runs to 12 residues. V was pared by 6 bases and J by 6 bases, with 12 bases between. CDR3 sequence: CASRLGTGEQYF. Here the CDR3 DNA reads TGTGCCAGCAGACTCGGCACGGGCGAGCAGTACTTC.

The chain has TRBV5-5 and TRBJ1-1; D unclear. The V and J ends lost 5 bases and 1 base respectively, with 12 bases between them. CDR3 length equals 14 residues. The germline gives CDR1 SGHKS, CDR2 YYEKEE (reference sequence). The CDR3 nucleotides read TGTGCCAGCAGTGGGAGAGCTCCGAACACTGAAGCTTTCTTT. Translating gives CASSGRAPNTEAFF.

This chain links TRBV2 with TRBJ1-3; D is uncertain. V lost 3 bases and J 0 bases, leaving 12 bases between the germline ends. CDR3 length: 16 residues. The germline gives CDR1 SNHLY, CDR2 FYNNEI. The CDR3 region is CASSDGRSASGNTIYF. In DNA form, the CDR3 reads TGTGCCAGCAGTGACGGACGCAGCGCCTCTGGAAACACCATATATTTT. Looking up the rest from reference TRBV2 and TRBJ1-3 gives the full variable domain: EPEVTQTPSHQVTQMGQEVILRCVPISNHLYFYWYRQILGQKVEFLVSFYNNEISEKSEIFDDQFSVERPDGSNFTLKIRSTKLEDSAMYFCASSDGRSASGNTIYFGEGSWLTVV.

This sequence joins TRBV5-8 and TRBJ1-3, with D perhaps matching TRBD1 (6 bases). The length of the CDR3 is 17 residues. Germline CDR1 and CDR2: SGHTS and YDEGEE. V was shortened by 3 bases and J by 0 bases, with 16 bases between the two germline ends. Here the CDR3 reads CASSSHVGDISGNTIYF. CDR3 sequence (DNA): TGTGCCAGCAGCTCGCACGTGGGGGACATCTCTGGAAACACCATATATTTT.

J is TRBJ2-2 and V is TRBV5-1, with D possibly being TRBD2 (6 bases). CDR1 and CDR2 from the germline V gene are SGHRS and YFSETQ. Trimming took off 3 bases at V and 3 bases at J, with 15 bases between the two ends. CDR3 size: 16 residues. CDR3 nucleotide sequence: TGCGCCAGCAGCTCTCTTACGGGAGACGACACCGGGGAGCTGTTTTTT. Translation: CASSSLTGDDTGELFF.

CDR3 loop: CASSDSKWWGAIGNTIYF. CDR3 bases: TGTGCCAGCAGTGACTCGAAATGGTGGGGGGCGATCGGAAACACCATATATTTT. The chain uses TRBV6-4 and TRBJ1-3, with D possibly being TRBD1 (6 bases). Germline V gene sequence: CDR1 MRHNA, CDR2 SNTAGT. V lost 0 bases, J lost 4 bases, and 19 bases lay in between. The CDR3 is made up of 18 amino acids.

The chain has TRBV27 and TRBJ1-1; D is perhaps TRBD1 (5 bases). Germline values: CDR1 MNHEY, CDR2 SMNVEV (reference sequence). Trimming cost V 5 bases and J 4 bases, with 14 bases left between them. The length of the CDR3 is 14 residues. The CDR3: CASSLQDVFTEAFF. CDR3 in DNA: TGTGCCAGCAGTCTACAGGACGTATTCACTGAAGCTTTCTTT.

This sequence joins TRBV7-3 and TRBJ1-1, with D possibly being TRBD1 (6 bases). Germline loops: CDR1 SGHTA, CDR2 FQGTGA. The CDR3 runs to 15 residues. The V gene lost 6 bases and the J gene lost 4 bases, with 18 bases spanning the gap. CDR3 coding DNA: TGTGCCAGCAGGAGAAAGGGGGAGTTAGGCACTGAAGCTTTCTTT. It translates to CASRRKGELGTEAFF.

This clone was detected once. This sequence joins TRBV7-3 and TRBJ2-1, with 13 bases lining up with TRBD2. The CDR3 extends over 15 amino acids. V lost 4 bases to trimming and J lost 4 bases; unmatched junction nucleotides: 1. In germline, CDR1 is SGHTA, CDR2 FQGTGA. The CDR3 here is CASSSGLAGYNEQFF. Here the CDR3 DNA reads TGTGCCAGCAGCTCGGGACTAGCGGGGTACAATGAGCAGTTCTTC.

The count of this clone is one. J is TRBJ2-1 and V is TRBV5-6; D unclear. V shed 7 bases and J shed 1 base, with 15 bases lying between them. CDR1 is SGHDT and CDR2 is YYEEEE in the germline V gene. The CDR3 consists of 15 residues. This chain's CDR3 is CASSRLQGSYNEQFF. The CDR3 bases are TGTGCCAGCTCAAGACTCCAAGGGTCCTACAATGAGCAGTTCTTC.

J is TRBJ2-7 and V is TRBV27, with 8 positions matching TRBD2. The CDR3 is made up of 14 amino acids. Germline assignment: CDR1 MNHEY and CDR2 SMNVEV (reference sequence). V shed 6 bases, J shed 9 bases, and the junction held 13 bases outside the gene matches. CDR3 sequence (DNA): TGTGCCAGCAGCCTTCTAGCGGGTGCAAGTCGGCAGTACTTC. It encodes CASSLLAGASRQYF.

This clone was seen just once. The rearrangement links TRBV3-1 (or the pseudogene TRBV3-2) to TRBJ2-3; no reliable D call. Germline V gives CDR1 LGHDT, CDR2 YNNKEL (reference sequence). V lost 0 bases and J lost 9, with 10 bases in between. The CDR3 contains 13 residues. The CDR3 loop is CASSQDLVGTQYF. In DNA form, the CDR3 reads TGTGCCAGCAGCCAAGATTTGGTGGGGACGCAGTATTTT.

The V and J genes are TRBV5-1 and TRBJ2-7, with 9 nucleotides matching TRBD2. The CDR3 has 15 residues. V trimming: 5 bases; J trimming: 2 bases; junction bases outside the gene matches: 8. CDR1 is SGHRS and CDR2 is YFSETQ in the germline V gene. The CDR3 bases are TGCGCCAGCAGTGGGGCTAGCGGGGTAACCTACGAGCAGTACTTC. It specifies CASSGASGVTYEQYF.

J is TRBJ2-3 and V is TRBV9; possible D gene TRBD2, 6 bases. CDR1 is SGDLS, CDR2 YYNGEE, per germline. V was trimmed by 6 bases and J by 4 bases, leaving 12 bases between them. The CDR3 loop spans 13 amino acids. In nucleotides, the CDR3 is TGTGCCAGCAAAAACGGGAGCTCAGATACGCAGTATTTT. This translates into CASKNGSSDTQYF.

The chain uses TRBV11-3 and TRBJ2-7; D perhaps matches TRBD1 (5 bases). Germline assignment: CDR1 SGHNT and CDR2 YENEEA. The CDR3 is 13 residues long. Trimming took off 5 bases at V and 2 bases at J, with 10 bases between the two ends. As DNA, the CDR3 is TGTGCCAGCAGCGTTGACAGCACCTACGAGCAGTACTTC. The encoded protein is CASSVDSTYEQYF. Drawing the rest from reference TRBV11-3 and TRBJ2-7, the complete variable domain is EAGVVQSPRYKIIEKKQPVAFWCNPISGHNTLYWYLQNLGQGPELLIRYENEEAVDDSQLPKDRFSAERLKGVDSTLKIQPAELGDSAVYLCASSVDSTYEQYFGPGTRLTVT.

The chain has TRBV7-2 and TRBJ1-6; 7 positions agree with TRBD1. The length of the CDR3 is 16 residues. The trim removed 3 bases at V and 6 bases at J, leaving 8 bases unmatched. From germline, CDR1 is SGHTA and CDR2 FQGNSA. The CDR3 sequence: CASSLYGGQFNSPLHF. CDR3 nucleotides: TGTGCCAGCAGCTTGTACGGGGGACAGTTTAATTCACCCCTCCACTTT.

This clone was seen a single time. As DNA, the CDR3 is TGCGCCAGCAGTCGGGCAGGCACAGATACGCAGTATTTT. Its protein product is CASSRAGTDTQYF. The chain uses TRBV23-1 and TRBJ2-3; the D is unclear. Being an ORF, TRBV23-1 has a function that is uncertain. The V and J ends lost 4 bases and 1 base respectively, with 6 bases between them. The CDR3 covers 13 residues.

This rearrangement joins TRBV25-1 to TRBJ2-1, with TRBD2 matching over 14 bases. Germline V gene data show CDR1 as MGHDK and CDR2 as SYGVNS. The CDR3 sequence is 18 residues long. The trim removed 6 bases at V and 3 bases at J, leaving 10 bases unmatched. This CDR3 reads CASRETSGRAILYNEQFF. CDR3 DNA sequence: TGTGCCAGCAGGGAGACTAGCGGGAGGGCCATCCTCTACAATGAGCAGTTCTTC.

The rearrangement joins TRBV29-1 to TRBJ2-2; D remains unclear. CDR3 length: 14 amino acids. Germline values: CDR1 SQVTM, CDR2 ANQGSEA. Trimming took 1 base from V and 1 from J, leaving 7 bases between them. CDR3 loop: CSVEGVLNTGELFF. DNA for the CDR3: TGCAGCGTTGAAGGGGTGTTGAACACCGGGGAGCTGTTTTTT.

This rearrangement joins TRBV9 to TRBJ2-3; a possible D gene is TRBD1 (5 bases). Germline V gene sequence: CDR1 SGDLS, CDR2 YYNGEE. This CDR3 comprises 14 residues. V was trimmed by 3 bases and J by 4 bases, leaving 12 bases between them. This chain's CDR3 is CASSAPWGADTQYF. The CDR3 DNA reads TGTGCCAGCAGCGCCCCCTGGGGCGCAGATACGCAGTATTTT. The complete variable domain, with remaining parts taken from reference TRBV9 and TRBJ2-3, reads DSGVTQTPKHLITATGQRVTLRCSPRSGDLSVYWYQQSLDQGLQFLIQYYNGEERAKGNILERFSAQQFPDLHSELNLSSLELGDSALYFCASSAPWGADTQYFGPGTRLTVL.

This rearrangement joins TRBV4-2 to TRBJ1-1; possibly TRBD1 for D (5 bases). CDR1 is LGHNA, CDR2 YNFKEQ, per germline. V shed 3 bases and J shed 0 bases, with 11 bases lying between them. This CDR3 spans 15 amino acids. CDR3 DNA sequence: TGTGCCAGCAGCCAGGGACTGGGCATGAACACTGAAGCTTTCTTT. This sequence encodes CASSQGLGMNTEAFF.

The chain uses TRBV29-1 and TRBJ1-2; D not certain. Trimming cost V 0 bases and J 5 bases, with 7 bases left between them. CDR3 length: 12 amino acids. CDR1 SQVTM and CDR2 ANQGSEA come from the germline V gene. The DNA of the CDR3 is TGCAGCGTTGAAGAGCACGGTTATGGCTACACCTTC. This encodes CSVEEHGYGYTF.

V gene TRBV10-3 combines with J gene TRBJ2-7; no firm D call. The germline V and J ends were trimmed by 10 bases and 3 bases, with 19 bases remaining between them. CDR1 and CDR2 from the germline V gene are ENHRY and SYGVKD. This CDR3 spans 14 amino acids. The CDR3 reads CATKTRALVYEQYF. CDR3 nucleotide sequence: TGTGCCACCAAGACAAGGGCCCTCGTCTACGAGCAGTACTTC.

V and J are TRBV7-9 and TRBJ2-7; TRBD1 matches 9 bases. CDR1 and CDR2 from the germline V gene are SEHNR and FQNEAQ (reference sequence). The V and J ends lost 6 bases and 5 bases, in that order; junction bases with no gene match: 8. The CDR3 loop spans 14 amino acids. CDR3 sequence reads: CASRRPGQGDEQYF. As DNA, the CDR3 is TGTGCCAGCAGGAGACCGGGACAGGGCGACGAGCAGTACTTC.